This T cell receptor (beta chain) was observed in a study of blood T cell repertoires in COVID-19. The protocol was immunoSEQ multiplex PCR, while the TCRdb copy is restricted to in-frame clones and leaves out a portion. The data contain 95,000 to 120,000 clones, less than 85% of them singletons. The CDR3 totals 18 residues. CDR1 MDHEN and CDR2 SYDVKM come from the germline V gene. V was clipped by 6 bases and J by 4 bases; unmatched bases: 18. The chain combines TRBV28 with TRBJ1-3; 7 positions match TRBD1. The sequenced material came from peripheral blood. The sequence derives from a woman in her 40s with acute or convalescent COVID-19. The CDR3 DNA follows: TGTGCCAGCAGATCAACCGGGACAGCCCCGTTCTCAGGAAACACCATATATTTT. Protein product: CASRSTGTAPFSGNTIYF.